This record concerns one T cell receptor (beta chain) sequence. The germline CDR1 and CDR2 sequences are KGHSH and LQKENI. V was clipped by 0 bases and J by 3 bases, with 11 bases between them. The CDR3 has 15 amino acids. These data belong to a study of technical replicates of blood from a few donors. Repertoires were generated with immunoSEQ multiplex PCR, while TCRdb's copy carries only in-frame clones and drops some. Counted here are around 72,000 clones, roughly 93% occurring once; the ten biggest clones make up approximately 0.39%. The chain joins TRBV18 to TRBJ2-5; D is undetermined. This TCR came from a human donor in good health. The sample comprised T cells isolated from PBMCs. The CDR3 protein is CASSPPAPGEETQYF. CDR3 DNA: TGTGCCAGCTCACCACCAGCCCCGGGTGAAGAGACCCAGTACTTC.